The rows below give T cell receptor beta chains drawn from one sample of a study of blood T cell repertoires in COVID-19. Using immunoSEQ multiplex PCR, the repertoire was profiled, and TCRdb retains in-frame clones only, with some absent. The data contain tens of thousands of clones, roughly 80% of them singletons. Sequencing was performed on peripheral blood. These receptors were collected from a human donor in a cohort sampled during active COVID-19. CDR3s include the opening cysteine and the closing phenylalanine or tryptophan. D genes are given only for firm matches. Expanded clones get a size class; other rows say once, few or many, or leave the size out.

V	size	J	D	CDR3	DNA
TRBV6-1	.	TRBJ2-2	TRBD1	CASSEGFLDLDRANTGELFF	TGTGCCAGCAGTGAAGGGTTCTTAGATCTGGACAGGGCGAACACCGGGGAGCTGTTTTTT
TRBV27	.	TRBJ2-7	TRBD1	CATGRQGPSEQYF	TGTGCCACCGGGAGACAGGGGCCGTCCGAGCAGTACTTC
TRBV4-2	.	TRBJ1-2	.	CASSQGYQGSYGYTF	TGTGCCAGCAGCCAAGGTTACCAGGGAAGCTATGGCTACACCTTC
TRBV19	.	TRBJ1-2	TRBD1	CASSPQGALNGYTF	TGTGCCAGTAGTCCACAGGGGGCTCTCAATGGCTACACCTTC
TRBV2	once	TRBJ1-1	TRBD1	CASSRTGYLTEAFF	TGTGCCAGCTCCCGGACAGGGTACCTCACTGAAGCTTTCTTT
TRBV5-4	.	TRBJ1-2	TRBD1	CASSGTAKNGYTF	TGTGCCAGCTCGGGGACAGCAAAAAATGGCTACACCTTC
TRBV13	.	TRBJ1-6	TRBD1	CASSSPRDRVNSPLHF	TGTGCCAGCAGCTCCCCAAGGGACAGGGTAAACTCACCCCTCCACTTT
TRBV7-9	.	TRBJ1-5	.	CASSLGPEPQHF	TGTGCCAGCAGCTTAGGCCCGGAGCCCCAGCATTTT
TRBV7-8	.	TRBJ2-2	.	CASSLKRLGLSMELFF	TGTGCCAGCAGCTTAAAGCGATTGGGTCTATCCATGGAGCTGTTTTTT
TRBV10-2	.	TRBJ1-1	TRBD1	CASSTGQGVTAFF	TGCGCCAGCAGTACGGGACAGGGGGTTACAGCTTTCTTT
TRBV11-2	.	TRBJ2-1	.	CASSPRPGDEQFF	TGTGCCAGCAGCCCTAGACCGGGGGATGAGCAGTTCTTC
TRBV11-2	few	TRBJ2-7	TRBD1	CASSSPGTAYEQYF	TGTGCCAGCAGCTCACCCGGGACAGCCTACGAGCAGTACTTC
TRBV19	.	TRBJ2-6	.	CASSLSSGANVLTF	TGTGCCAGTAGCCTGAGCTCTGGGGCCAACGTCCTGACTTTC
TRBV5-6	.	TRBJ2-7	.	CASATGTGGGEQYF	TGTGCCAGCGCTACCGGGACCGGGGGTGGGGAGCAGTACTTC
TRBV3-1/TRBV3-2	.	TRBJ2-1	TRBD2	CASSHAGGYNEQFF	TGTGCCAGCAGCCACGCGGGGGGTTACAATGAGCAGTTCTTC
TRBV6-5	.	TRBJ1-2	TRBD1	CASSYSGTVYGYTF	TGTGCCAGCAGTTACTCGGGGACAGTCTATGGCTACACCTTC
TRBV2	.	TRBJ2-7	TRBD2	CASSVRSTAGPGYYEQYF	TGTGCCAGCAGTGTCCGTTCAACAGCGGGACCGGGATACTACGAGCAGTACTTC
TRBV18	.	TRBJ2-3	.	CASSPTGPDTQYF	TGTGCCAGCTCACCAACAGGGCCAGATACGCAGTATTTT
TRBV19	.	TRBJ2-7	TRBD2	CASSWKRGAAYEQYF	TGTGCCAGTAGTTGGAAGCGGGGGGCGGCCTACGAGCAGTACTTC
TRBV6-2/TRBV6-3	.	TRBJ1-6	TRBD1	CASSRDSTNSPLHF	TGTGCCAGCAGTCGGGACAGCACTAATTCACCCCTCCACTTT
TRBV18	.	TRBJ1-4	.	CASSLLRGQRNEKLFF	TGTGCCAGCTCACTACTCCGGGGACAAAGAAATGAAAAACTGTTTTTT
TRBV7-8	few	TRBJ2-7	.	CASSEWQVDEQYF	TGTGCCAGCAGTGAGTGGCAGGTTGACGAGCAGTACTTC
TRBV6-5	.	TRBJ1-5	TRBD1	CASSSQGDQPQHF	TGTGCCAGCAGTTCACAGGGGGATCAGCCCCAGCATTTT
TRBV27	.	TRBJ2-2	.	CASRIQGWTGELFF	TGTGCCAGCCGGATTCAGGGATGGACCGGGGAGCTGTTTTTT
TRBV6-5	few	TRBJ2-5	TRBD2	CASSYSIAGREETQYF	TGTGCCAGCAGTTACTCGATCGCAGGGAGGGAAGAGACCCAGTACTTC
TRBV7-9	.	TRBJ1-5	.	CASSTATGNQPQHF	TGTGCCAGCAGCACTGCGACAGGAAATCAGCCCCAGCATTTT
TRBV27	.	TRBJ2-7	.	CASSLGPTGSEQYF	TGTGCCAGCAGTTTGGGGCCCACAGGGTCCGAGCAGTACTTC
TRBV6-1	few	TRBJ1-5	.	CASSDGMGPQHF	TGTGCCAGCAGTGACGGGATGGGCCCCCAGCATTTT
TRBV6-8	.	TRBJ1-2	.	CASNQRDKPPFNQRNYGYTF	TGTGCCAGCAACCAGCGGGACAAACCTCCTTTCAACCAAAGGAACTATGGCTACACCTTC
TRBV18	once	TRBJ1-2	.	CASSPPSNRDYGYTF	TGTGCCAGCTCACCACCTTCGAACAGGGACTATGGCTACACCTTC
TRBV18	once	TRBJ1-5	TRBD1	CASSPRDREGESNQPQHF	TGTGCCAGCTCACCAAGGGACAGGGAAGGGGAAAGCAATCAGCCCCAGCATTTT
TRBV15	.	TRBJ2-7	.	CATSREGTTTQYF	TGTGCCACCAGCAGAGAGGGGACAACAACGCAGTACTTC
TRBV5-1	.	TRBJ2-7	.	CASSFGGNVYEQYF	TGCGCCAGCAGCTTTGGAGGGAACGTCTACGAGCAGTACTTC
TRBV6-5	.	TRBJ1-5	.	CASRALYSNQPQHF	TGTGCCAGCAGAGCCTTGTATAGCAATCAGCCCCAGCATTTT
TRBV12-3/TRBV12-4	.	TRBJ2-2	.	CASSLYTGELFF	TGTGCCAGCAGCCTCTACACCGGGGAGCTGTTTTTT
TRBV9	.	TRBJ2-7	TRBD2	CASSGDELIAGPYEQYF	TGTGCCAGCAGCGGAGACGAACTAATAGCGGGGCCCTACGAGCAGTACTTC
TRBV5-6	.	TRBJ2-7	TRBD1	CASSFQTGGGEQYF	TGTGCCAGCAGCTTTCAGACAGGGGGAGGAGAGCAGTACTTC
TRBV6-5	.	TRBJ1-1	.	CASSYQGTYGEAFF	TGTGCCAGCAGTTACCAGGGGACCTACGGTGAAGCTTTCTTT
TRBV9	.	TRBJ2-7	TRBD1	CASSIGTGGVEQYF	TGTGCCAGCAGCATCGGGACAGGGGGGGTGGAGCAGTACTTC
TRBV24-1	.	TRBJ2-6	.	CATSVRGGQGYSGANVLTF	TGTGCCACCAGTGTTCGAGGGGGACAAGGATACTCTGGGGCCAACGTCCTGACTTTC
TRBV5-6	.	TRBJ2-6	.	CASSLWLAGANVLTF	TGTGCCAGCAGCTTGTGGTTAGCTGGGGCCAACGTCCTGACTTTC
TRBV18	few	TRBJ1-1	.	CASSPLNMNTEAFF	TGTGCCAGCTCACCACTCAACATGAACACTGAAGCTTTCTTT
TRBV27	many	TRBJ2-7	.	CASRDPGGSRAHEQYF	TGTGCCAGTCGAGACCCAGGGGGGTCAAGGGCCCACGAGCAGTACTTC